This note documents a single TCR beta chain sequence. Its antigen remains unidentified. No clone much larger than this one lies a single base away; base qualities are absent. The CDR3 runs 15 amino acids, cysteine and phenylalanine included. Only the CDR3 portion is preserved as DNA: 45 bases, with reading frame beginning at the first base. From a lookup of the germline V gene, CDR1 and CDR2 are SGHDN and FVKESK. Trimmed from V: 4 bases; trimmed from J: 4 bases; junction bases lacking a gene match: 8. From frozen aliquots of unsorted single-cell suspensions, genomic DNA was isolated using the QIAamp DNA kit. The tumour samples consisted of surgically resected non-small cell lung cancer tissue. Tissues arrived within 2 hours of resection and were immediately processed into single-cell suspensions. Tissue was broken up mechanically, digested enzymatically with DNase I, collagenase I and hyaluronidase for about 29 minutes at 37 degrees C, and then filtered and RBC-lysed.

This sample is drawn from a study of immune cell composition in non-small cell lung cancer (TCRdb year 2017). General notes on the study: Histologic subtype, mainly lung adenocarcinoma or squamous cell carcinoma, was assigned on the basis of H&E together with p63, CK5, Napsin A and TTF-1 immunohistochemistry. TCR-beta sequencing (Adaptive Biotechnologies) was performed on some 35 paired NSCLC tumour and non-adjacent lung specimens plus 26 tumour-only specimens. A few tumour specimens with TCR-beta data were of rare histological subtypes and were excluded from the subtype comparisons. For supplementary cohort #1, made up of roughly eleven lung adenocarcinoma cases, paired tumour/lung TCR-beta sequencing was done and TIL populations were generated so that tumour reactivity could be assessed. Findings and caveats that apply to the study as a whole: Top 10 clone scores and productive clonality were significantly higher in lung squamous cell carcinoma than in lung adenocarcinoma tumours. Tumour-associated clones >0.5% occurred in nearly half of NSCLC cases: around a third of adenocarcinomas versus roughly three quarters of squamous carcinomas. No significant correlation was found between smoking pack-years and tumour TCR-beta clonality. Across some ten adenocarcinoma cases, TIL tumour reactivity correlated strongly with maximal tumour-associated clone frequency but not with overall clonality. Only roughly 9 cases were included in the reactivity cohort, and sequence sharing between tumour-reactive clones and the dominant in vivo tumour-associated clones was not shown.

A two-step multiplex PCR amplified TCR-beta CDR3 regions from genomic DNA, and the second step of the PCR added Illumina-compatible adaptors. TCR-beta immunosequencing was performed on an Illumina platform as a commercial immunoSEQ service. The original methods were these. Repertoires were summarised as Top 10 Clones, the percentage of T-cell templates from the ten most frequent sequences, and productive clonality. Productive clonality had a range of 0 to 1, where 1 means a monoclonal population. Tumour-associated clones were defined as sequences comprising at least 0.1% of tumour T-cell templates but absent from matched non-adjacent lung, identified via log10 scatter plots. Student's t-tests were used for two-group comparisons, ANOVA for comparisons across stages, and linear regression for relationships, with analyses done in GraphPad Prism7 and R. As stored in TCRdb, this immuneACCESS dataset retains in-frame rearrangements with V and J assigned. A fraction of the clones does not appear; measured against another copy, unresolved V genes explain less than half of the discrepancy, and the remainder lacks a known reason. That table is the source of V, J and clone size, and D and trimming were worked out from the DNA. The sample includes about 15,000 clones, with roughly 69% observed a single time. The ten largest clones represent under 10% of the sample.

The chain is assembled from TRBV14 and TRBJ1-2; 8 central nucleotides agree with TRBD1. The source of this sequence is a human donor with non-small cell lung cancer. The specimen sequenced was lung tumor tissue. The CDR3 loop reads CASSLRQGWSYGYTF. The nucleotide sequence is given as TGTGCCAGCAGCCTGAGACAGGGGTGGTCCTATGGCTACACCTTC.